The 14 T cell receptor beta chains presented below share a single source sample, sequenced in a study of blood T cell repertoires in COVID-19. Some clones are missing from TCRdb's copy, which holds only in-frame ones; the method was immunoSEQ multiplex PCR. The data show roughly 90,000 clones, approximately 80% seen once. The source material was peripheral blood. The receptors stem from a human donor in a cohort sampled during active COVID-19.

This clone was picked up one time. This chain joins TRBV19 and TRBJ2-6; no firm D call. Germline lookup yields CDR1 LNHDA and CDR2 SQIVND (reference sequence). CDR3 length equals 15 residues. V lost 6 bases and J lost 0, with 9 bases in between. The CDR3 region is CASRGLSSGANVLTF. The CDR3 DNA follows: TGTGCCAGTAGGGGCCTAAGCTCTGGGGCCAACGTCCTGACTTTC.

This chain connects TRBV11-2 to TRBJ2-6; 8 bases line up with TRBD1. Trimming took 5 bases from V and 0 from J; bases not matched to a gene: 9. The CDR3 extends over 18 amino acids. The germline V gene encodes CDR1 SGHAT and CDR2 FQNNGV. CDR3 region: CASSDPGQVPSGANVLTF. The CDR3 coding sequence is TGTGCCAGCAGCGACCCGGGACAGGTGCCCTCTGGGGCCAACGTCCTGACTTTC.

This clone has a handful of counts. The genes are TRBV5-8 and TRBJ2-7, with TRBD1 matching 7 bases. Germline trimming cut 4 bases from V and 2 bases from J; bases unmatched to any gene: 9. The CDR3 is 15 residues long. Germline V gene sequence: CDR1 SGHTS, CDR2 YDEGEE. The CDR3 is CASSGTGAGTYEQYF. The CDR3 nucleotides are TGTGCCAGCAGCGGCACAGGGGCCGGCACCTACGAGCAGTACTTC.

In its sample, this clone was seen a few times. The CDR3 region is CASSRQGAADTQYF. The DNA of the CDR3 is TGTGCCAGCAGTCGACAGGGGGCCGCAGATACGCAGTATTTT. The chain has TRBV2 and TRBJ2-3; 10 nucleotides align to TRBD1. The CDR3 totals 14 residues. The V segment lost 5 bases and the J segment 4 bases; nucleotides outside the gene matches: 3. The V gene's germline CDR1 is SNHLY and CDR2 FYNNEI.

This clone was recorded only once. The V and J genes are TRBV12-3 or TRBV12-4 and TRBJ2-7; D is possibly TRBD1 (6 bases). This CDR3 contains 12 residues. Trimming took 3 bases from V and 4 from J, leaving 7 bases between them. CDR3 sequence: CASSFRGYEQYF. CDR3 sequence (DNA): TGTGCCAGCAGTTTCAGGGGATACGAGCAGTACTTC.

This chain links TRBV5-6 with TRBJ2-1; 9 nucleotides line up with TRBD2. Looked up from germline, CDR1 is SGHDT and CDR2 is YYEEEE. The junction had 4 bases not matched to a gene; V was cut back by 0 bases and J by 0 bases. CDR3 length: 17 amino acids. In DNA form, the CDR3 reads TGTGCCAGCAGCTTGGCGGCTAGCGGGGTCTCCTACAATGAGCAGTTCTTC. Protein product: CASSLAASGVSYNEQFF. Variable domain in full (rest from reference TRBV5-6 and TRBJ2-1): DAGVTQSPTHLIKTRGQQVTLRCSPKSGHDTVSWYQQALGQGPQFIFQYYEEEERQRGNFPDRFSGHQFPNYSSELNVNALLLGDSALYLCASSLAASGVSYNEQFFGPGTRLTVL.

This clone was detected ten times or more. This rearrangement joins TRBV28 to TRBJ1-1; the D is unclear. Trimming left V 6 bases short and J 4 bases short, with 9 bases between. There are 12 residues in the CDR3. Germline V gene sequence: CDR1 MDHEN, CDR2 SYDVKM. CDR3 nucleotide sequence: TGTGCCAGCAGAGAATCGGGCACTGAAGCTTTCTTT. It encodes CASRESGTEAFF.

The CDR3 nucleotides read TGTGCCAGTAGTATGGACAGCTATTCACCCCTCCACTTT. This translates into CASSMDSYSPLHF. This chain joins TRBV19 and TRBJ1-6, with D possibly TRBD1 on 6 matching bases. The CDR3 has 13 residues. V gave up 3 bases and J gave up 8 bases, with 8 bases separating them. Germline V gene data show CDR1 as LNHDA and CDR2 as SQIVND (reference sequence). Combining the CDR3 with reference TRBV19 and TRBJ1-6 gives the whole variable domain DGGITQSPKYLFRKEGQNVTLSCEQNLNHDAMYWYRQDPGQGLRLIYYSQIVNDFQKGDIAEGYSVSREKKESFPLTVTSAQKNPTAFYLCASSMDSYSPLHFGNGTRLTVT.

The chain combines TRBV6-6 with TRBJ1-1; TRBD1 is a possible D gene (5 bases). The germline gives CDR1 MNHNY, CDR2 SVGAGI (reference sequence). Trimming left V 7 bases short and J 2 bases short, with 11 bases between. This CDR3 region has 13 residues. CDR3 sequence: CASIRQHNTEAFF. The CDR3 DNA sequence: TGTGCCAGCATACGACAGCACAACACTGAAGCTTTCTTT.

The genes are TRBV6-5 and TRBJ2-3; 10 nucleotides agree with TRBD2. The trim removed 4 bases at V and 6 bases at J, leaving 7 bases unmatched. This CDR3 is built from 15 residues. Germline V CDR1 and CDR2: MNHEY, SVGAGI. In DNA, the CDR3 is TGTGCCAGCAGTTCTCCAGCGGGAGGGGGGGATACGCAGTATTTT. It translates to CASSSPAGGGDTQYF.

The rearrangement links TRBV19 to TRBJ1-1; D perhaps matches TRBD1 (5 bases). CDR3 length: 15 residues. With 4 bases removed from V and 0 bases from J, the gap between germline ends came to 12 bases. In germline, CDR1 is LNHDA, CDR2 SQIVND (reference sequence). In DNA, the CDR3 is TGTGCCAGTAGTACGCGACAGACGATGAACACTGAAGCTTTCTTT. Translating gives CASSTRQTMNTEAFF. Filled out from reference TRBV19 and TRBJ1-1, the complete variable domain reads DGGITQSPKYLFRKEGQNVTLSCEQNLNHDAMYWYRQDPGQGLRLIYYSQIVNDFQKGDIAEGYSVSREKKESFPLTVTSAQKNPTAFYLCASSTRQTMNTEAFFGQGTRLTVV.

This sequence joins TRBV18 and TRBJ2-5, with 7 positions matching TRBD2. V shed 5 bases and J 0 bases; nucleotides not matched to a gene: 3. This CDR3 spans 14 amino acids. CDR1 is KGHSH and CDR2 is LQKENI in the germline V gene. This CDR3 reads CASSAGLHQETQYF. The CDR3 bases are TGTGCCAGCTCAGCGGGACTACACCAAGAGACCCAGTACTTC.

This clone was observed a few times. CDR3 bases: TGTGCCAGCAGACCCGACAGGCATTACACTGAAGCTTTCTTT. This sequence encodes CASRPDRHYTEAFF. The V call is TRBV2, the J call TRBJ1-1, with D perhaps matching TRBD1 (6 bases). Trimming removed 6 bases at V and 3 bases at J, with 14 bases between. The CDR3 runs to 14 residues. Per germline, CDR1 SNHLY and CDR2 FYNNEI.

The chain recombines TRBV27 with TRBJ2-7, with no clear D. The CDR3 runs 15 residues. The germline gives CDR1 MNHEY, CDR2 SMNVEV (reference sequence). The germline V and J ends were trimmed by 5 bases and 5 bases, with 19 bases remaining between them. CDR3 DNA sequence: TGTGCCAGCAGTCCTTGGAACCCCTCTCGGGACGAGCAGTACTTC. This codes for CASSPWNPSRDEQYF.